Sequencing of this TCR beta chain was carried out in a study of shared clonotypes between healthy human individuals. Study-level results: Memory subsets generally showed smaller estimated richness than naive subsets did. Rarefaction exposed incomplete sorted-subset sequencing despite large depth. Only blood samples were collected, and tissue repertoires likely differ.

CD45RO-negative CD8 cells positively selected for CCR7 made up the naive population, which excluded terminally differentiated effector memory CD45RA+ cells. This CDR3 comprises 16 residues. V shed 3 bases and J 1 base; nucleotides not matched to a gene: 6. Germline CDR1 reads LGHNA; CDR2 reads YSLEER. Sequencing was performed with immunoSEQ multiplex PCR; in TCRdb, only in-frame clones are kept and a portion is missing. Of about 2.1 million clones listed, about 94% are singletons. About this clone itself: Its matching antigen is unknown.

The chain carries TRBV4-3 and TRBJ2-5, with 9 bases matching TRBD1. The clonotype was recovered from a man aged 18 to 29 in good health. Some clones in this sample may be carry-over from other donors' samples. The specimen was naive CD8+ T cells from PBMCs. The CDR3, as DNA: TGCGCCAGCAGCCACACCGGGACAGGGCCCCAAGAGACCCAGTACTTC. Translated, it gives CASSHTGTGPQETQYF.